Each of the 26 T cell receptor beta chains below was sequenced from the same sample in a study of T cell repertoires in cytomegalovirus infection. Using its own MiXCR run on the reads, TCRdb lists one record per CDR3 protein. Of more than 200,000 distinct CDR3 sequences listed, approximately 9.2% are singletons. Sequencing was done on a sample of PBMCs. The source is a human donor in good health (CMV status not recorded). Some clones in this sample may be carry-over from other donors' samples.

The genes are TRBV7-2 and TRBJ2-7, with D perhaps TRBD2 (6 bases). Per the germline V gene, CDR1 is SGHTA and CDR2 is FQGNSA. The CDR3 sequence is 13 residues long. Trimming left V 8 bases short and J 4 bases short, with 15 bases between. This CDR3 is CASGRGSTYEQYF. As DNA, the CDR3 is TGTGCCAGCGGACGGGGGAGTACGTACGAGCAGTACTTC.

This clonotype was seen repeatedly, ten times or more. The rearrangement uses TRBV7-2 and TRBJ2-5, with D perhaps matching TRBD1 or TRBD2 (6 bases each). The CDR3 has 13 amino acids. V shed 6 bases and J shed 5 bases, with 13 bases lying between them. From germline, CDR1 is SGHTA and CDR2 FQGNSA. The DNA for the CDR3 is TGTGCCAGCAGTGGGGGGCGCGGGGAGACCCAGTACTTC. Protein product: CASSGGRGETQYF. Filled out from reference TRBV7-2 and TRBJ2-5, the complete variable domain reads GAGVSQSPSNKVTEKGKDVELRCDPISGHTALYWYRQSLGQGLEFLIYFQGNSAPDKSGLPSDRFSAERTGGSVSTLTIQRTQQEDSAVYLCASSGGRGETQYFGPGTRLLVL.

The sample holds a few counts of this clonotype. The chain recombines TRBV30 with TRBJ2-2; 9 bases align to TRBD2. The CDR3 extends over 14 amino acids. Germline loops: CDR1 GTSNPN, CDR2 SVGIG (reference sequence). The V segment lost 5 bases and the J segment 6 bases; nucleotides outside the gene matches: 7. The CDR3 reads CAWARGGLAGELFF. The DNA for the CDR3 is TGTGCCTGGGCGCGGGGGGGACTGGCCGGGGAGCTGTTTTTT.

This clonotype occurred many times. The rearrangement uses TRBV7-8 and TRBJ1-2, with D tentatively TRBD1 (6 bases). Deletions cut 6 bases from V and 5 bases from J, with 22 bases between. The germline CDR1 and CDR2 sequences are SGHVS and FQNEAQ. CDR3 size: 16 residues. This CDR3 is CASSRGLVTGDYGYTF. The CDR3 region has the DNA TGTGCCAGCAGTCGCGGCCTTGTGACAGGAGATTATGGCTACACCTTC.

V and J are TRBV2 and TRBJ2-2, with unresolved D. The V end lost 7 bases, the J end lost 5 bases, and 11 bases lay between the germline ends. This CDR3 has 13 amino acids. From germline, CDR1 is SNHLY and CDR2 FYNNEI. CDR3 loop: CASTGRRTGELFF. The CDR3 coding sequence is TGTGCCAGCACCGGAAGAAGAACCGGGGAGCTGTTTTTT.

Many counts were recorded for this clonotype. V is TRBV29-1 and J is TRBJ1-2; D gene unclear. CDR3 size: 12 residues. Trimming cost V 7 bases and J 2 bases, with 11 bases left between them. Germline CDR1 SQVTM, CDR2 ANQGSEA. The DNA of the CDR3 is TGCAGCGCACGGACGGCGAACTATGGCTACACCTTC. Translated, it gives CSARTANYGYTF.

In this sample, this clonotype turned up a few times. V usage is TRBV7-3 and J usage is TRBJ2-7; TRBD1 matches 7 bases. With 3 bases clipped from V and 5 bases from J, the junction kept 4 bases outside the gene matches. The CDR3 runs 13 residues. Germline assignment: CDR1 SGHTA and CDR2 FQGTGA. For the CDR3, the DNA is TGTGCCAGCAGCTTTGGGACAGCCGACGAGCAGTACTTC. Protein: CASSFGTADEQYF.

The chain is built from TRBV6-2 or TRBV6-3 and TRBJ1-2, with 9 bases aligning to TRBD1. The CDR3 contains 15 residues. Germline V CDR1 and CDR2: MNHEY, SVGEGT. The V gene end was trimmed by 6 bases and the J gene end by 0 bases; junction bases not matched to a gene: 5. The CDR3 DNA follows: TGTGCCAGCAGGCGGACAGGGGAAGCTAACTATGGCTACACCTTC. Amino acids: CASRRTGEANYGYTF.

The table lists this clonotype with many counts. This rearrangement joins TRBV11-2 to TRBJ2-3; 8 bases are a match to TRBD1. The CDR3 loop spans 15 amino acids. Germline CDR1 reads SGHAT; CDR2 reads FQNNGV. The trim removed 3 bases at V and 2 bases at J, leaving 4 bases unmatched. Written as DNA, the CDR3 is TGTGCCAGCAGCTTCGACAGGGGACCCACAGATACGCAGTATTTT. Translating it yields CASSFDRGPTDTQYF.

In this sample, this clonotype turned up many times. The chain uses TRBV6-1 and TRBJ1-1; 11 nucleotides align to TRBD1. In germline, CDR1 is MNHNS, CDR2 SASEGT. The CDR3 sequence is 13 residues long. With V trimmed by 8 bases and J by 6 bases, 5 bases remained unmatched. CDR3 in DNA: TGTGCCAGCGATGGACAGGGGGCGGCTGAAGCTTTCTTT. Its translation is CASDGQGAAEAFF.

V is TRBV28 and J is TRBJ1-4; 10 bases match TRBD1. With 6 bases clipped from V and 7 bases from J, the junction kept 8 bases outside the gene matches. In germline, CDR1 is MDHEN, CDR2 SYDVKM. This CDR3 has 15 residues. The CDR3 is CASSGTGVQVEKLFF. CDR3 bases: TGTGCCAGCAGCGGGACAGGGGTACAAGTTGAAAAACTGTTTTTT.

This clonotype showed up many times. The V gene is TRBV7-8, the J gene TRBJ2-3, with D maybe TRBD2 (5 bases). This CDR3 contains 16 residues. The V gene lost 4 bases and the J gene lost 6 bases, with 20 bases spanning the gap. The germline CDR1 and CDR2 sequences are SGHVS and FQNEAQ. The CDR3 bases are TGTGCCAGCAGCTATCCCGGGAACCGGGTCCCTGATACGCAGTATTTT. It codes for CASSYPGNRVPDTQYF.

Only a few counts were recorded for this clonotype. The chain carries TRBV29-1 and TRBJ2-1, with TRBD1 matching over 7 bases. There are 12 residues in the CDR3. Per germline, CDR1 SQVTM and CDR2 ANQGSEA. V trimming: 6 bases; J trimming: 4 bases; junction bases outside the gene matches: 3. This CDR3 is CSVTGQYNEQFF. The CDR3 nucleotides are TGCAGCGTCACGGGACAGTACAATGAGCAGTTCTTC.

This clonotype was counted at least ten times. The chain joins TRBV7-2 to TRBJ2-2; no clear D. This CDR3 has 12 residues. From germline, CDR1 is SGHTA and CDR2 FQGNSA. Trimming shortened V by 4 bases and J by 8 bases, and 8 bases separated the two germline ends. In DNA form, the CDR3 reads TGTGCCAGCAGCTCCTGGGGAGGGGAGCTGTTTTTT. It codes for CASSSWGGELFF. Variable domain in full (rest from reference TRBV7-2 and TRBJ2-2): GAGVSQSPSNKVTEKGKDVELRCDPISGHTALYWYRQSLGQGLEFLIYFQGNSAPDKSGLPSDRFSAERTGGSVSTLTIQRTQQEDSAVYLCASSSWGGELFFGEGSRLTVL.

This clonotype was observed many times. The J gene is TRBJ1-3, the V gene TRBV7-2; no definite D call. The CDR3 runs to 18 residues. Germline V lookup: CDR1 SGHTA, CDR2 FQGNSA. Trimming removed 0 bases from V and 0 bases from J, with 15 bases in between. This CDR3 is CASSLARQTPSSGNTIYF. The CDR3 region has the DNA TGTGCCAGCAGCTTAGCTCGCCAGACGCCTAGCTCTGGAAACACCATATATTTT.

This clonotype has ten or more counts. The CDR3 sequence: CASSQEAARLTGELFF. Written as DNA, the CDR3 is TGCGCCAGCAGCCAAGAAGCGGCAAGGTTAACCGGGGAGCTGTTTTTT. V and J are TRBV4-1 and TRBJ2-2; possible D gene TRBD2, 5 bases. V dropped 0 bases and J dropped 5 bases, with 13 bases sitting between them. The CDR3 totals 16 residues. Germline lookup yields CDR1 MGHRA and CDR2 YSYEKL.

This clonotype has a count of ten or more. The V gene is TRBV11-2, the J gene TRBJ2-1, with D perhaps matching TRBD2 (6 bases). The CDR3 consists of 16 residues. V was clipped by 2 bases and J by 7 bases, with 18 bases between them. Germline CDR1 reads SGHAT; CDR2 reads FQNNGV. The CDR3 DNA is TGTGCCAGCAGCTTAAGTATCGAGAGACGGGGGAATGAGCAGTTCTTC. This encodes CASSLSIERRGNEQFF.

This clonotype was picked up many times. CDR3 loop: CASSLGPGISYEQYF. CDR3 sequence (DNA): TGTGCCAGCAGCTTAGGTCCCGGCATCTCCTACGAGCAGTACTTC. J is TRBJ2-7 and V is TRBV7-2, with no clear D. Germline-derived CDR1 and CDR2 are SGHTA and FQGNSA. The CDR3 extends over 15 amino acids. The V gene lost 1 base and the J gene lost 0 bases, with 10 bases spanning the gap.

This clonotype appeared many times. The CDR3 protein is CASSFGTSGLYEQFF. The CDR3 DNA sequence: TGTGCCAGCAGCTTTGGGACTAGCGGTCTCTATGAGCAGTTCTTC. V and J are TRBV7-2 and TRBJ2-1; TRBD2 matches 11 bases. The V gene's germline CDR1 is SGHTA and CDR2 FQGNSA. J lost 8 bases, V lost 3 bases, and 6 bases had no gene match. There are 15 residues in the CDR3.

This clonotype was seen a few times. This sequence joins TRBV6-6 and TRBJ1-3; unclear D gene. Trimming cost V 2 bases and J 2 bases, with 7 bases left between them. Germline CDR1 MNHNY, CDR2 SVGAGI (reference sequence). The CDR3 contains 14 residues. The CDR3 sequence is CASSYGGTGNTIYF. The CDR3 coding sequence is TGTGCCAGCAGTTACGGCGGAACTGGAAACACCATATATTTT.

CDR3 in amino acids: CASSLGPSGGANVLTF. The DNA of the CDR3 is TGTGCCAGCAGCCTGGGTCCGTCGGGGGGGGCCAACGTCCTGACTTTC. This chain uses TRBV3-1 with TRBJ2-6, with D perhaps matching TRBD2 (5 bases). The CDR3 spans 16 residues. Trimming shortened V by 4 bases and J by 4 bases, and 14 bases separated the two germline ends. Looked up from germline, CDR1 is LGHDT and CDR2 is YNNKEL (reference sequence).

This clonotype has a handful of counts. The rearrangement links TRBV24-1 to TRBJ2-1; 9 bases fit TRBD1. The CDR3 runs to 16 residues. V gave up 2 bases and J gave up 3 bases; unmatched junction bases: 4. CDR1 is KGHDR and CDR2 is SFDVKD in the germline V gene. This CDR3 is CATSDSGQGLYNEQFF. CDR3 in DNA: TGTGCCACCAGTGATTCGGGACAGGGCCTCTACAATGAGCAGTTCTTC.

This clonotype turned up a few times. V is TRBV12-3 or TRBV12-4 and J is TRBJ2-1, with D possibly TRBD2 on 5 matching bases. The length of the CDR3 is 12 residues. The V end lost 4 bases, the J end lost 10 bases, and 11 bases lay between the germline ends. DNA of the CDR3: TGTGCCAGCAGTTACGGACGACTAGAGCAGTTCTTC. It codes for CASSYGRLEQFF.

There are many counts of this clonotype. This rearrangement joins TRBV7-2 to TRBJ2-7; no clear D. Trimming took off 1 base at V and 11 bases at J, with 9 bases between the two ends. Germline V gene lookup returns CDR1 SGHTA and CDR2 FQGNSA. This CDR3 contains 11 residues. DNA of the CDR3: TGTGCCAGCAGCTTAGGGAAGGCAGAGTACTTC. Its protein product is CASSLGKAEYF.

Many counts were recorded for this clonotype. V gene TRBV2 combines with J gene TRBJ2-5; TRBD1 matches at 9 bases. CDR1 is SNHLY, CDR2 FYNNEI, per germline. This CDR3 has 15 residues. Trimming at V came to 8 bases and at J to 5 bases, leaving 12 bases not matched to a gene. CDR3 region: CASPKDRGIRETQYF. CDR3 in DNA: TGTGCCAGCCCTAAAGACAGGGGGATTCGGGAGACCCAGTACTTC.

This clonotype was counted ten times or more. The chain uses TRBV6-1 and TRBJ2-7; D possibly uses TRBD1 or TRBD2 (5 bases each). CDR3 length equals 13 residues. V dropped 5 bases and J dropped 6 bases, with 14 bases sitting between them. Per germline, CDR1 MNHNS and CDR2 SASEGT. The CDR3 is CASSPYRGGEQYF. In DNA, the CDR3 is TGTGCCAGCAGTCCCTATCGTGGGGGCGAGCAGTACTTC.